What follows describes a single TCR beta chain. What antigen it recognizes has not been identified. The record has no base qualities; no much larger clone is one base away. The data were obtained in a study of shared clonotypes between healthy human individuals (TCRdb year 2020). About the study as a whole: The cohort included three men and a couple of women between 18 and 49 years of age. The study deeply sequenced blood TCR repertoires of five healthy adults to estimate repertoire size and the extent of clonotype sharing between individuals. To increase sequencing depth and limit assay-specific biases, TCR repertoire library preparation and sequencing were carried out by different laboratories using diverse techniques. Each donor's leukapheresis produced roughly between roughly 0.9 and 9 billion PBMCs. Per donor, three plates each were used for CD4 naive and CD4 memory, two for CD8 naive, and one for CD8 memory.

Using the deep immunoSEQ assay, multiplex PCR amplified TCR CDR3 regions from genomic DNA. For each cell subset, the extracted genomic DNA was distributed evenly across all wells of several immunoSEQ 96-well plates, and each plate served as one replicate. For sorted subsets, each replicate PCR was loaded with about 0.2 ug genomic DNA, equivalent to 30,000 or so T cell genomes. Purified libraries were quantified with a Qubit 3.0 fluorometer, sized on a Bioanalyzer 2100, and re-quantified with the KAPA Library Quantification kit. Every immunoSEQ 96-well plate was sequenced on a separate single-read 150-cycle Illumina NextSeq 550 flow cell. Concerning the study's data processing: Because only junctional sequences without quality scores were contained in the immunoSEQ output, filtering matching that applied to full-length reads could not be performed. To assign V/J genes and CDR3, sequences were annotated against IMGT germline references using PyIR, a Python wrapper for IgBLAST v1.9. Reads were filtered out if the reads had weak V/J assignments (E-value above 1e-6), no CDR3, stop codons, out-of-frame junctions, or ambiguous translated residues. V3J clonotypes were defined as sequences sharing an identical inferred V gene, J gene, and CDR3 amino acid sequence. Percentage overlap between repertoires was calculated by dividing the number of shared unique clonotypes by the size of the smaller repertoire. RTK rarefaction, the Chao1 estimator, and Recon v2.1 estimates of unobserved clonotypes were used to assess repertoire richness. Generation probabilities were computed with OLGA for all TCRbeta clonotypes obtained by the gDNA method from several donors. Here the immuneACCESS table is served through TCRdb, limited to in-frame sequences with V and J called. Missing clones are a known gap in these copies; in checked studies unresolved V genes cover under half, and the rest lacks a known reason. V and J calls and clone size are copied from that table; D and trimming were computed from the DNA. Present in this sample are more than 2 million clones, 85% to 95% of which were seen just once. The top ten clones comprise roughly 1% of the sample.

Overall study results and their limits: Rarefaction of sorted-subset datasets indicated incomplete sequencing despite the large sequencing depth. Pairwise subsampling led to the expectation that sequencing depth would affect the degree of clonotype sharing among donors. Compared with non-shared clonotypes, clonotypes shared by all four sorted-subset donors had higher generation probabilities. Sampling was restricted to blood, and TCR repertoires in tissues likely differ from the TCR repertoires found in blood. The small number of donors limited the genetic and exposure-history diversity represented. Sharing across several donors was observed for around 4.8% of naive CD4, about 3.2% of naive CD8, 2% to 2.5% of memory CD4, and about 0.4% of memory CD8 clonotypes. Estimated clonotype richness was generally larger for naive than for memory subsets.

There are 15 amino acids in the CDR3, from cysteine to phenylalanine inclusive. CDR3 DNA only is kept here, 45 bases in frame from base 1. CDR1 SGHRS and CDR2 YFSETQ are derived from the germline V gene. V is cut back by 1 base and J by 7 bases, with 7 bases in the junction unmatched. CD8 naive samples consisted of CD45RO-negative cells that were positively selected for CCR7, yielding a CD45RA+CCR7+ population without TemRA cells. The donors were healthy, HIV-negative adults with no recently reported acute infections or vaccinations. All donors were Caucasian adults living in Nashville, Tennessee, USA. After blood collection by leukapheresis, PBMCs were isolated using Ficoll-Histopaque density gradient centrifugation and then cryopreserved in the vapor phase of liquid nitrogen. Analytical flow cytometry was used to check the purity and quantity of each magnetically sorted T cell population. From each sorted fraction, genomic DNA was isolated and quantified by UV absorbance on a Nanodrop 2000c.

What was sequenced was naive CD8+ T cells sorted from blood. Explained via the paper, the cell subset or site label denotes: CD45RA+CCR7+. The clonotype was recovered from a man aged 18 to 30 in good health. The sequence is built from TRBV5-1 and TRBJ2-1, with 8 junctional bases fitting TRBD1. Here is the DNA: TGCGCCAGCAGCTTGTTCGCAGGGGGCTTAAATGAGCAGTTCTTC. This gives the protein CASSLFAGGLNEQFF.